This record covers a single TCR beta chain. No antigen is known for it. The sample originates from a study of T cells expressing NK-cell markers. Study in general: Sequencing of TCR beta repertoires drew on sorted CD3+CD56+NKG2C+, CD3+CD56+NKG2C- and CD3+CD56-NKG2C+ T cells. With respect to HCMV, most of the eight sequenced donors were seropositive, and one was seronegative.

Using the 5' RACE reads, TCRdb records one entry per CDR3 protein without DNA. This table lists more than 400,000 distinct CDR3 sequences. The V gene's germline CDR1 is SGHRS and CDR2 YFSETQ. The CDR3 length is 15 residues. Study-level findings and limits: Four donors showed these clonotypes also leading the CD3+CD56-NKG2C+ fraction.

Material for sequencing was blood T cells: a sorted CD56 or NKG2C T cell subset, CD4+ or CD8+ T cells, or bulk PBMC T cells (not recorded which). The V and J genes are TRBV5-1 and TRBJ2-7; TCRdb gives TRBD1 as the D gene, but with no DNA this cannot be confirmed. The receptor comes from a woman aged 18 to 75 in good health. CDR3 sequence reads: CASSSWTGGSYEQYF.